One T cell receptor beta chain is described in this entry. A universal primer site was created by template switching, with the cDNA bearing unique molecular identifiers. From the 5' RACE reads, TCRdb called clonotypes with MiXCR, one entry per CDR3 protein. Seen here are about 530,000 distinct CDR3 sequences, 15% observed once, and the top ten hold about 0.47%. There are 16 residues in the CDR3. Trimming cost V 2 bases and J 2 bases, with 16 bases left between them. Germline V gene data show CDR1 as SEHNR and CDR2 as FQNEAQ (reference sequence). This record comes from a study of identical twins. The same data also contributed to another study, on yellow fever vaccine responses in identical twins.

The TCR comes from a woman aged 18-29 years in good health. This chain connects TRBV7-9 to TRBJ2-7; possibly TRBD2 for D (5 bases). The source material was CD4+ T cells sorted from blood. The CDR3: CASSLNDRTAAYEQYF. In nucleotides, the CDR3 is TGTGCCAGCAGCTTAAACGATAGGACTGCCGCCTACGAGCAGTACTTC.